A selection of T cell receptor beta chains follows, all from one sample in a study of shared clonotypes between healthy human individuals. Sequencing was performed with immunoSEQ multiplex PCR; in TCRdb, only in-frame clones are kept and a portion is missing. Of just over 2,000,000 clones in the sample, less than 95% were seen once. Sample: naive CD8+ T cells sorted from blood. Every receptor here comes from a man in his late teens or twenties in good health. The CDR3 runs from the conserved cysteine through the conserved F or W. The D gene is left open where the match is weak. Where a row states a size, it is once, few, many or the class of an expanded clone; other rows omit it.

cdr3_nt,cdr3_aa,v_call,clone_size,d_call,j_call
TGTGCCAGCAGCTTGGGGGCTAGCGGGATAAACACCGGGGAGCTGTTTTTT,CASSLGASGINTGELFF,TRBV5-6,NA,TRBD2,TRBJ2-2
TGTGCCTGGAGTGTGTTCGGGACAGGGTACAATGAGCAGTTCTTC,CAWSVFGTGYNEQFF,TRBV30,NA,TRBD1,TRBJ2-1
TGTGCCAGCAGCTTTCCGGGACTAGCGGGGGAGCAGTACTTC,CASSFPGLAGEQYF,TRBV7-9,NA,TRBD2,TRBJ2-7
TGCGCCAGCAGCCCGGGTGGCTACAATGAGCAGTTCTTC,CASSPGGYNEQFF,TRBV5-1,NA,NA,TRBJ2-1
TGTGCCAGCAGTTATGTCATATCCCTGATTGACACTGAAGCTTTCTTT,CASSYVISLIDTEAFF,TRBV6-6,NA,NA,TRBJ1-1
TGTGCCAGCAGCCGCTGGACAGGGGACTACAATGAGCAGTTCTTC,CASSRWTGDYNEQFF,TRBV14,NA,TRBD1,TRBJ2-1
TGTGCCAGCAGCTCATGGGCCGACGGGGAGACCCAGTACTTC,CASSSWADGETQYF,TRBV7-8,NA,NA,TRBJ2-5
TGTGCCAGCAGCCTTGGTACTAGCGAGCAGTTCTTC,CASSLGTSEQFF,TRBV5-6,NA,NA,TRBJ2-1
TGTGCCAGCAGGGGTTCCGCGGGGGGCTCCTACAATGAGCAGTTCTTC,CASRGSAGGSYNEQFF,TRBV2,NA,TRBD2,TRBJ2-1
TGTGCCAGCAGAGACGGATACGAGCAGTACTTC,CASRDGYEQYF,TRBV27,NA,NA,TRBJ2-7
TGTGCCATCAATGATGGGGGGGACGAGCAGTACTTC,CAINDGGDEQYF,TRBV10-3,NA,TRBD2,TRBJ2-7
TGTGCCAGCAGCTTGATGCCCGACGAGCAGTACTTC,CASSLMPDEQYF,TRBV5-6,NA,NA,TRBJ2-7
TGTGCTAGTGGTTTGATACAGGGGGAGACCCAGTACTTC,CASGLIQGETQYF,TRBV12-5,NA,TRBD1,TRBJ2-5
TGTGCCAGCAGTTTATCCGGCGGGGGGGCCCAAGAGCAGTACTTC,CASSLSGGGAQEQYF,TRBV27,NA,TRBD2,TRBJ2-7
TGCGCCAGCAGCCAAGATTATAGTGTGACGTACCAAGAGACCCAGTACTTC,CASSQDYSVTYQETQYF,TRBV4-3,NA,NA,TRBJ2-5
TGTGCCAGCAGTTTAGGGGGGCCCCTATACAATGAGCAGTTCTTC,CASSLGGPLYNEQFF,TRBV27,NA,NA,TRBJ2-1
TGTGCCAGCAATGTTGTGGGACAGGGCTACGAGCAGTACTTC,CASNVVGQGYEQYF,TRBV28,NA,TRBD1,TRBJ2-7
TGTGCCAGCACCACAGGGGGACGGGAGCAGTACTTC,CASTTGGREQYF,TRBV27,NA,TRBD1,TRBJ2-7
TGTGCCAGCAGCCCGGGACAGGGAAATCAGCCCCAGCATTTT,CASSPGQGNQPQHF,TRBV27,NA,TRBD1,TRBJ1-5
TGTGCCAGCAGCTTGTCGGCAGCCGCGGCACTAAAACTGTTTTTT,CASSLSAAAALKLFF,TRBV5-6,once,NA,TRBJ1-4
TGCGCCAGCAGCCAAGACGGGACCAGTGACGGGGCCAACGTCCTGACTTTC,CASSQDGTSDGANVLTF,TRBV4-3,NA,NA,TRBJ2-6
TGTGCCAGCAGCGCGATCACAGATACGCAGTATTTT,CASSAITDTQYF,TRBV9,once,NA,TRBJ2-3
TGTGCCAGCAGTTTAATAGCGGGAGAGCGTGAGCAGTTCTTC,CASSLIAGEREQFF,TRBV27,NA,TRBD2,TRBJ2-1
TGTGCCTGGAGTGTAATGGAAACTGAAGCTTTCTTT,CAWSVMETEAFF,TRBV30,NA,NA,TRBJ1-1
TGTGCCAGCAGTTGGCGCGACAATGAGCAGTTCTTC,CASSWRDNEQFF,TRBV6-6,NA,NA,TRBJ2-1
TGTGCCAGCAGCTTAAGTGTGGGGCAAGAGACCCAGTACTTC,CASSLSVGQETQYF,TRBV13,NA,NA,TRBJ2-5
TGTGCCAGCAGCCCCCCCTCGTCAGGGATTCCCTACGAGCAGTACTTC,CASSPPSSGIPYEQYF,TRBV7-2,once,NA,TRBJ2-7
TGTGCCAGCAGTGAAGGGTTAAGCGGGACCTACTACGAGCAGTACTTC,CASSEGLSGTYYEQYF,TRBV2,NA,TRBD2,TRBJ2-7
TGTGCCAGCAGCTCTGAGGGACAGACGTTACTAACCGGGGAGCTGTTTTTT,CASSSEGQTLLTGELFF,TRBV7-2,NA,TRBD1,TRBJ2-2
TGTGCCAGCAGCGTAGTGGGGGACAATGAGCAGTTCTTC,CASSVVGDNEQFF,TRBV9,NA,NA,TRBJ2-1
TGTGCCAGCAGCGTAGCGGCAGGTTCTAACTATGGCTACACCTTC,CASSVAAGSNYGYTF,TRBV9,NA,NA,TRBJ1-2
TGTGCCAGCAGCTTAATGGGGTTTACAGGGAGGGGAGAGACCCAGTACTTC,CASSLMGFTGRGETQYF,TRBV5-6,NA,NA,TRBJ2-5
TGTGCCAGCTCACCCGCCGGGACGGAATACTACGAGCAGTACTTC,CASSPAGTEYYEQYF,TRBV18,NA,NA,TRBJ2-7
TGTGCCAGCAGTTACGGAATACCGGGACAGACCTACGAGCAGTACTTC,CASSYGIPGQTYEQYF,TRBV2,NA,TRBD1,TRBJ2-7
TGCGCCAGCAGTGAGTCTATAGGGGCCGGGGAGCTGTTTTTT,CASSESIGAGELFF,TRBV10-1,NA,NA,TRBJ2-2
TGTGCCAGCAGCTTACGGACTAGCGGCTACGAGCAGTACTTC,CASSLRTSGYEQYF,TRBV7-2,NA,TRBD2,TRBJ2-7
TGTGCCAGCAGCCCAAGTGGGCGAGCGGGGAGGCCTCGGGCAGATACGCAGTATTTT,CASSPSGRAGRPRADTQYF,TRBV7-3,NA,TRBD2,TRBJ2-3
TGTGCCAGCCTCCGGGGGGAGACCCAGTACTTC,CASLRGETQYF,TRBV6-5,NA,NA,TRBJ2-5
TGTGCCAGCAGCTTTAACCCGCGGGGGGTGGAGAACACTGAAGCTTTCTTT,CASSFNPRGVENTEAFF,TRBV7-6,NA,NA,TRBJ1-1
TGTGCCAGCAGCCCACCCGGACAGATCTACGAGCAGTACTTC,CASSPPGQIYEQYF,TRBV11-2,NA,NA,TRBJ2-7
TGTGCCAGCTCACCACCGGGGCAGCCCCAGCATTTT,CASSPPGQPQHF,TRBV18,NA,NA,TRBJ1-5
TGTGCCAGCAGCCTTAGTGGTGGTGAGCAGTTCTTC,CASSLSGGEQFF,TRBV6-5,NA,NA,TRBJ2-1
TGCGCCAGCAGTGAGCGACAGGCCCCCTACGAGCAGTACTTC,CASSERQAPYEQYF,TRBV10-1,NA,NA,TRBJ2-7
TGTGCCACCAGCAGGTACAGGGATGGAAACACCATATATTTT,CATSRYRDGNTIYF,TRBV15,NA,NA,TRBJ1-3
TGTGCCAGCAGCTTAGTAGGGGAGATTGATCAGCCCCAGCATTTT,CASSLVGEIDQPQHF,TRBV7-9,NA,NA,TRBJ1-5
TGTGCCAGCAGTTCAGAAGGACAGGCCACGAACACTGAAGCTTTCTTT,CASSSEGQATNTEAFF,TRBV13,NA,TRBD1,TRBJ1-1
TGTGCCAGCAGTCTTTCGGGAGTCACTGAAGCTTTCTTT,CASSLSGVTEAFF,TRBV6-5,few,NA,TRBJ1-1
TGTGCCAGCAGCTTTGGGTCAGGGTACGGTTCCAAAAACATTCAGTACTTC,CASSFGSGYGSKNIQYF,TRBV11-2,NA,NA,TRBJ2-4